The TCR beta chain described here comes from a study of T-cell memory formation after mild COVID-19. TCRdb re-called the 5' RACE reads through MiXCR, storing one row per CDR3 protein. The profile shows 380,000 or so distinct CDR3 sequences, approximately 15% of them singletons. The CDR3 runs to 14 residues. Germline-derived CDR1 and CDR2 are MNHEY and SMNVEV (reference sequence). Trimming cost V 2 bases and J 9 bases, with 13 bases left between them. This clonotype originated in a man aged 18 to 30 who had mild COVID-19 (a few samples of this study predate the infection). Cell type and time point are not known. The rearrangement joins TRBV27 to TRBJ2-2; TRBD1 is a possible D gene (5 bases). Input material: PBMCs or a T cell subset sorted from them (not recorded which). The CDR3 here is CASSLGQGTWELFF. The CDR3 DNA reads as TGTGCCAGCAGTTTAGGCCAGGGAACCTGGGAGCTGTTTTTT.